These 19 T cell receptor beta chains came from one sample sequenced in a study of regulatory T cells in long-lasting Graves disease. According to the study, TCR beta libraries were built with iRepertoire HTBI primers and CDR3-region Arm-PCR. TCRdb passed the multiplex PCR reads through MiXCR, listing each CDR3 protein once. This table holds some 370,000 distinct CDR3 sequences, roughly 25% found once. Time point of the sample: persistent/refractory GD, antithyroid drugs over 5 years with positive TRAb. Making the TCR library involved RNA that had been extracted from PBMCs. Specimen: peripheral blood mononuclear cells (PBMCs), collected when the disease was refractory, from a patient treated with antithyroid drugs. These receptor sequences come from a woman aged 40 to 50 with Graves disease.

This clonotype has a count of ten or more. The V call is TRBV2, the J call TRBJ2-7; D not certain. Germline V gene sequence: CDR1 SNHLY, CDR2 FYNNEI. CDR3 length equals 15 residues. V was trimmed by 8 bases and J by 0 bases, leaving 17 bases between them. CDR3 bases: TGTGCCAGCTTCTCTAGGGTGGGATTCTCCTACGAGCAGTACTTC. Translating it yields CASFSRVGFSYEQYF.

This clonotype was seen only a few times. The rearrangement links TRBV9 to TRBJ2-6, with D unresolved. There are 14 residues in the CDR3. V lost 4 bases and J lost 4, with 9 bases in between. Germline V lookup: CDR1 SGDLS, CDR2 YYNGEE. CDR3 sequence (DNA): TGTGCCAGCAGCACCGAACCCGGGGCCAACGTCCTGACTTTC. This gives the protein CASSTEPGANVLTF.

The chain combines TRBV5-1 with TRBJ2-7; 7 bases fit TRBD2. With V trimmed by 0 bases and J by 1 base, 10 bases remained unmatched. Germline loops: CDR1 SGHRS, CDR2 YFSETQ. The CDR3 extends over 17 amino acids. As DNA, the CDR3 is TGCGCCAGCAGCTTGGAGGCTAGCGGAGGGTGGTCCTACGAGCAGTACTTC. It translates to CASSLEASGGWSYEQYF. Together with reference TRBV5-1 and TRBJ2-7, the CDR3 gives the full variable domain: KAGVTQTPRYLIKTRGQQVTLSCSPISGHRSVSWYQQTPGQGLQFLFEYFSETQRNKGNFPGRFSGRQFSNSRSEMNVSTLELGDSALYLCASSLEASGGWSYEQYFGPGTRLTVT.

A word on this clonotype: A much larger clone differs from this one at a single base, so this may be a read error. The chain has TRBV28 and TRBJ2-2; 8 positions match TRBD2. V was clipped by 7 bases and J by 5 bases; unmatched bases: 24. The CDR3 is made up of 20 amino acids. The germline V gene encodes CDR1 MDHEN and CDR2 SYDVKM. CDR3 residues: CASTHPEGYSGIRKTGELFF. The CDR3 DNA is TGTGCCAGCACCCACCCTGAAGGGTATAGCGGGATTCGGAAGACCGGGGAGCTGTTTTTT.

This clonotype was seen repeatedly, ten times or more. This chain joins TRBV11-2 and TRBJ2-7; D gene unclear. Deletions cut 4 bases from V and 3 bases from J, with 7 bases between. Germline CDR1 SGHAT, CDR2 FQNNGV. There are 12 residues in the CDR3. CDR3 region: CASSSIRYEQYF. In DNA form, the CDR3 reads TGTGCCAGCAGCTCTATACGCTACGAGCAGTACTTC. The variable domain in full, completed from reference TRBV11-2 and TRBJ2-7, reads EAGVAQSPRYKIIEKRQSVAFWCNPISGHATLYWYQQILGQGPKLLIQFQNNGVVDDSQLPKDRFSAERLKGVDSTLKIQPAKLEDSAVYLCASSSIRYEQYFGPGTRLTVT.

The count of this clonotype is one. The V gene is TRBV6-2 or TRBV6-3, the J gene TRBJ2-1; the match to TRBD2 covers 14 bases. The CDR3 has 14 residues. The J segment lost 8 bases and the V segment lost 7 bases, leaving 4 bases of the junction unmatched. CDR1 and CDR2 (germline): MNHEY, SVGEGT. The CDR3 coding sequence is TGTGCCAGCACCCCGGGACTAGCGGGAGATGAGCAGTTCTTC. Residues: CASTPGLAGDEQFF.

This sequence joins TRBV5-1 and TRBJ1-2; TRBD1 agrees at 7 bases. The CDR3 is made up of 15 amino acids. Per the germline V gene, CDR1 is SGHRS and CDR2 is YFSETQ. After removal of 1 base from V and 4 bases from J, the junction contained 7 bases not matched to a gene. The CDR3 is CASSLSETGIYGYTF. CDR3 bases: TGCGCCAGCAGCTTGAGTGAGACAGGGATCTATGGCTACACCTTC.

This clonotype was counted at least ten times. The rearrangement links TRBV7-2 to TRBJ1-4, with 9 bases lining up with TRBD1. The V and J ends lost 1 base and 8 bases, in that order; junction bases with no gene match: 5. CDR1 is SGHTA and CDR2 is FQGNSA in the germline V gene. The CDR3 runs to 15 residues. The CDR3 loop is CASSLVGTGLEKLFF. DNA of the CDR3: TGTGCCAGCAGCTTAGTGGGGACAGGGTTGGAAAAACTGTTTTTT.

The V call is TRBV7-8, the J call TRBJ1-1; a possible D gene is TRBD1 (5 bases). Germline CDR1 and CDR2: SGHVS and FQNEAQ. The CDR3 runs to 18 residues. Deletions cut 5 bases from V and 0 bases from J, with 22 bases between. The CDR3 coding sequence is TGTGCCAGCAGCATCGTTCCGACCCAGGGACTCTTGAACACTGAAGCTTTCTTT. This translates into CASSIVPTQGLLNTEAFF. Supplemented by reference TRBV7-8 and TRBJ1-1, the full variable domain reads GAGVSQSPRYKVAKRGQDVALRCDPISGHVSLFWYQQALGQGPEFLTYFQNEAQLDKSGLPSDRFFAERPEGSVSTLKIQRTQQEDSAVYLCASSIVPTQGLLNTEAFFGQGTRLTVV.

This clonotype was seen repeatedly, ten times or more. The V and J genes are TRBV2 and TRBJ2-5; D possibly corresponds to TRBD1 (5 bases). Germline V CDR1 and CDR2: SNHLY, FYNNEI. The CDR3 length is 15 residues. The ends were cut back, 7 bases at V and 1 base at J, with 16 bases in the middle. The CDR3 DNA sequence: TGTGCCAGCATCCCCAGGGTATGGGGCCAAGAGACCCAGTACTTC. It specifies CASIPRVWGQETQYF.

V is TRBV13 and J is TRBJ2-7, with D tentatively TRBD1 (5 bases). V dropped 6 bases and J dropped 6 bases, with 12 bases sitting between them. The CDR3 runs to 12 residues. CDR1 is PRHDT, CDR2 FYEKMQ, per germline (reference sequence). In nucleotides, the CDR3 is TGTGCCAGCAGTTATGAGACAGCCGAGCAGTACTTC. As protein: CASSYETAEQYF.

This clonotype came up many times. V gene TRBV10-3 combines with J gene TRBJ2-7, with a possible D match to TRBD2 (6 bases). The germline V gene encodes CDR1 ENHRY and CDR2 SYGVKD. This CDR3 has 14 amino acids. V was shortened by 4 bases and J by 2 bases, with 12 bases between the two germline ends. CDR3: CAISVSEGPYEQYF. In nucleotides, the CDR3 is TGTGCCATCAGTGTATCGGAGGGCCCCTACGAGCAGTACTTC.

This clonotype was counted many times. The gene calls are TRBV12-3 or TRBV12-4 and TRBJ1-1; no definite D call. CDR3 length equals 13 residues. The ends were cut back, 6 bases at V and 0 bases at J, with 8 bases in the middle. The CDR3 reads CASSIKMNTEAFF. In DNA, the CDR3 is TGTGCCAGCAGCATCAAGATGAACACTGAAGCTTTCTTT.

The CDR3 DNA is TGTGCCAGCAGCTACAACCCTACAAGTCTGGAAGAGACCCAGTACTTC. It translates to CASSYNPTSLEETQYF. V and J are TRBV7-9 and TRBJ2-5; D uncertain. CDR3 length: 16 amino acids. Trimming left V 4 bases short and J 3 bases short, with 18 bases between. Germline V gene sequence: CDR1 SEHNR, CDR2 FQNEAQ (reference sequence).

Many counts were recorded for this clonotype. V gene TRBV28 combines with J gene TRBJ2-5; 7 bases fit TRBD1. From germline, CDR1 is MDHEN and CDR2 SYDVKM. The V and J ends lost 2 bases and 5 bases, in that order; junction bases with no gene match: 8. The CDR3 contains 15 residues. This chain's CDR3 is CASSLLDRAVETQYF. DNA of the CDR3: TGTGCCAGCAGTTTACTCGACAGGGCGGTGGAGACCCAGTACTTC.

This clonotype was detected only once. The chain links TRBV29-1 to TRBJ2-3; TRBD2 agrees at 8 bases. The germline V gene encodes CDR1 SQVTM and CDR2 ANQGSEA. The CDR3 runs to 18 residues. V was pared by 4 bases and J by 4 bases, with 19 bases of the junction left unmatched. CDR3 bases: TGCAGCGTTGCGGGGTTGCGGGAGGTACTCGGTCGTGCAGATACGCAGTATTTT. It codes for CSVAGLREVLGRADTQYF.

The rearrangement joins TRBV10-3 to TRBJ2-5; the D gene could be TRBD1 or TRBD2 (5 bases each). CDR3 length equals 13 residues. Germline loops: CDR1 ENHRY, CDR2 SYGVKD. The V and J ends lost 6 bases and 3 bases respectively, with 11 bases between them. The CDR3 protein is CAIRDTGKETQYF. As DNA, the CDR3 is TGTGCCATCAGGGACACGGGGAAAGAGACCCAGTACTTC.

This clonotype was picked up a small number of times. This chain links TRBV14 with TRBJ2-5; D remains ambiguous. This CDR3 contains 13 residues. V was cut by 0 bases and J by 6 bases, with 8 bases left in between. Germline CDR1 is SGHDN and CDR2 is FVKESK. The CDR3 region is CASSQDYSQTQYF. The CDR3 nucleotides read TGTGCCAGCAGCCAAGATTATAGCCAGACCCAGTACTTC.

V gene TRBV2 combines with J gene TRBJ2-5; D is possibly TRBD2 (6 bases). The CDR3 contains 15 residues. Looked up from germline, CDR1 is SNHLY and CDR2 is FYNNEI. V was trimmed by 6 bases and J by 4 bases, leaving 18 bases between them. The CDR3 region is CASSQRGGMRETQYF. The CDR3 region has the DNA TGTGCCAGCAGCCAACGGGGCGGGATGCGAGAGACCCAGTACTTC.